The table lists the clone carrying this T cell receptor beta chain with a count of one. The CDR3 extends over 13 amino acids. The germline gives CDR1 DFQATT, CDR2 SNEGSKA (reference sequence). V was cut by 5 bases and J by 4 bases, with 15 bases left in between. The sample is drawn from a study of metastatic and nonmetastatic thyroid tumors. MiXCR re-clonotyped the PCR reads for TCRdb. Found here are a few thousand clones, roughly 36% of them singletons; the top ten hold 30% to 35%. None of the patients had undergone any treatment ahead of thyroid surgery. The V gene is TRBV20-1, the J gene TRBJ2-7; D possibly corresponds to TRBD1 (5 bases). The sample taken for sequencing was adjacent normal tissue. The sequence came from a male donor with papillary thyroid cancer or a benign thyroid nodule (not recorded which). Some clones in this sample may be carry-over from other donors' samples. The CDR3 is CSAYRSRGYEQYF. In DNA form, the CDR3 reads TGCAGTGCTTACAGGTCAAGGGGATACGAGCAGTACTTC.